Below are 14 T cell receptor beta chains sequenced from a single sample in a study of blood T cell repertoires in COVID-19. Some clones are missing from TCRdb's copy, which holds only in-frame ones; the method was immunoSEQ multiplex PCR. The repertoire holds under 150,000 clones, with 81% as singletons. Sequencing used peripheral blood. All receptors come from a man aged 45-65 years with acute or convalescent COVID-19.

V usage is TRBV12-2 and J usage is TRBJ1-5; the table calls TRBD1, which could not be checked here. TRBV12-2 is tagged as a pseudogene. The CDR3 sequence is 21 residues long. CDR3 residues: CASRLLLYTGTGNYSNQPQHF. CDR3 DNA sequence: TGTGCAAGTCGCTTACTCTTATATACCGGGACAGGGAATTATAGCAATCAGCCCCAGCATTTT.

The chain couples TRBV11-1 to TRBJ2-1, with D maybe TRBD1 (6 bases). The CDR3 is made up of 12 amino acids. Trimming took off 3 bases at V and 12 bases at J, with 12 bases between the two ends. The germline V gene encodes CDR1 SGHAT and CDR2 FQDESV (reference sequence). The CDR3: CASSFQGLVQFF. CDR3 DNA: TGTGCCAGCAGCTTCCAGGGGTTGGTGCAGTTCTTC.

J is TRBJ1-6 and V is TRBV6-5; perhaps TRBD1 as D (6 bases). Trimming took off 6 bases at V and 4 bases at J, with 10 bases between the two ends. Per the germline V gene, CDR1 is MNHEY and CDR2 is SVGAGI. This CDR3 region has 14 residues. CDR3 in DNA: TGTGCCAGCAGGGACAGCAGGTATAATTCACCCCTCCACTTT. Its protein is CASRDSRYNSPLHF.

This chain uses TRBV3-1 (or the pseudogene TRBV3-2) with TRBJ2-1, with 7 bases identical to TRBD2. In germline, CDR1 is LGHDT, CDR2 YNNKEL (reference sequence). CDR3 size: 11 residues. Unmatched junction bases numbered 4, after V lost 8 bases and J lost 9 bases. The CDR3 nucleotides are TGTGCCAGCTCCTGGGAGGGTGAGCAGTTCTTC. Protein: CASSWEGEQFF.

The rearrangement links TRBV6-1 to TRBJ1-1; D is perhaps TRBD1 (5 bases). Trimming removed 3 bases at V and 4 bases at J, with 21 bases between. The CDR3 has 17 residues. Germline V gene data show CDR1 as MNHNS and CDR2 as SASEGT. CDR3 residues: CASSEWGWQGSGTEAFF. The CDR3 region has the DNA TGTGCCAGCAGTGAGTGGGGATGGCAGGGATCGGGCACTGAAGCTTTCTTT.

The chain joins TRBV6-1 to TRBJ1-4, with D possibly being TRBD1 (5 bases). CDR1 MNHNS and CDR2 SASEGT come from the germline V gene. The CDR3 is 15 amino acids. V dropped 6 bases and J dropped 0 bases, with 11 bases sitting between them. DNA of the CDR3: TGTGCCAGCAGACAAGCGGGACCAACTAATGAAAAACTGTTTTTT. It specifies CASRQAGPTNEKLFF.

Points on this clone: This CDR3 is also generated by other DNA sequences in the sample. The J gene is TRBJ1-6, the V gene TRBV3-1 (or the pseudogene TRBV3-2), with 7 bases lining up with TRBD1. CDR1 is LGHDT and CDR2 is YNNKEL in the germline V gene (reference sequence). The CDR3 runs to 13 residues. With V trimmed by 2 bases and J by 10 bases, 2 bases remained unmatched. The CDR3: CASSQQGGSPLHF. Written as DNA, the CDR3 is TGTGCCAGCAGCCAACAGGGGGGCTCACCCCTCCACTTT.

The chain uses TRBV9 and TRBJ2-5; TRBD2 aligns across 8 bases. This CDR3 spans 17 amino acids. CDR1 is SGDLS, CDR2 YYNGEE, per germline. V trimming: 4 bases; J trimming: 1 base; junction bases outside the gene matches: 12. The CDR3 region is CASSTPTGGGFQETQYF. CDR3 nucleotide sequence: TGTGCCAGCAGCACACCCACGGGCGGGGGGTTCCAAGAGACCCAGTACTTC. The whole variable domain, remainder taken from reference TRBV9 and TRBJ2-5, is DSGVTQTPKHLITATGQRVTLRCSPRSGDLSVYWYQQSLDQGLQFLIQYYNGEERAKGNILERFSAQQFPDLHSELNLSSLELGDSALYFCASSTPTGGGFQETQYFGPGTRLLVL.

The rearrangement links TRBV20-1 to TRBJ1-2, with 7 bases that match TRBD1. The J segment lost 0 bases and the V segment lost 6 bases, leaving 10 bases of the junction unmatched. Germline CDR1 and CDR2: DFQATT and SNEGSKA (reference sequence). The CDR3 covers 15 residues. The CDR3, as DNA: TGCAGTGCGAGTAGGACAGGCGAAGCTAACTATGGCTACACCTTC. Its protein is CSASRTGEANYGYTF.

The rearrangement joins TRBV12-2 to TRBJ1-5. TRBV12-2 is annotated as a pseudogene. This CDR3 has 15 residues. CDR3 protein: CASRLATGFNQPQHF. CDR3 DNA: TGTGCAAGTCGCTTAGCTACGGGGTTCAATCAGCCCCAGCATTTT.

This chain joins TRBV5-7 and TRBJ2-4; D may be TRBD2 (5 bases). TRBV5-7 is annotated as an ORF whose role is uncertain. V was clipped by 0 bases and J by 3 bases, with 10 bases between them. The CDR3 runs 15 residues. The chain's CDR3 is CASSLAGMGKNIQYF. The CDR3 DNA sequence: TGTGCCAGCAGCTTGGCGGGGATGGGCAAAAACATTCAGTACTTC.

In its sample, this clone was seen a few times. The J gene is TRBJ1-3, the V gene TRBV19; D may be TRBD1 (5 bases). This CDR3 is built from 15 residues. Trimming removed 9 bases from V and 0 bases from J, with 15 bases in between. Germline CDR1 and CDR2: LNHDA and SQIVND (reference sequence). The CDR3 DNA is TGTGCCAGCCGTAGACAGCGCTTCTCTGGAAACACCATATATTTT. It is translated as CASRRQRFSGNTIYF. The full variable domain, its missing parts supplied by reference TRBV19 and TRBJ1-3, is DGGITQSPKYLFRKEGQNVTLSCEQNLNHDAMYWYRQDPGQGLRLIYYSQIVNDFQKGDIAEGYSVSREKKESFPLTVTSAQKNPTAFYLCASRRQRFSGNTIYFGEGSWLTVV.

The V call is TRBV6-1, the J call TRBJ2-3; the D is unclear. CDR3 length equals 15 residues. The V gene lost 0 bases and the J gene lost 5 bases, with 12 bases spanning the gap. The germline V gene has CDR1 MNHNS and CDR2 SASEGT. The CDR3 protein is CASSEAPQAGDTQYF. In nucleotides, the CDR3 is TGTGCCAGCAGTGAAGCCCCCCAGGCTGGAGATACGCAGTATTTT.

CDR3 region: CASSRGQGQPQHF. In nucleotides, the CDR3 is TGTGCCAGCAGCCGGGGACAGGGGCAGCCCCAGCATTTT. The V and J genes are TRBV9 and TRBJ1-5; 10 bases match TRBD1. This CDR3 is 13 amino acids long. The germline V gene encodes CDR1 SGDLS and CDR2 YYNGEE. J was trimmed by 7 bases and V by 4 bases; bases with no gene match: 2.